This record covers a single T cell receptor beta chain. The table lists this clone with a count of one. The antigen it binds to is not known. Base qualities are not at hand, and no much larger clone is one base apart. These data are taken from a study of graft-versus-host responses after intestinal transplantation (dated by TCRdb to the early 2020s). Turning to the overall study: The transplants that recipients received were multivisceral, liver-intestinal, or isolated intestinal. All recipients received anti-thymocyte globulin induction followed by maintenance tacrolimus and steroids for around 3 years. Graft-versus-host and host-versus-graft alloreactive T cell clones were tracked in the graft, circulation and bone marrow after intestinal transplantation using bulk TCR-beta CDR3 sequencing. Alloreactive clones were identified by sequencing pre-transplant mixed lymphocyte reaction products and comparing these products with unstimulated pre-transplant donor and recipient T cells. Of the roughly 25 intestinal transplant recipients enrolled in the cohort, one of whom was a retransplant, 3 patients without pretransplant specimens were excluded. Donor T cell macrochimerism was defined as a peak of at least 4% donor T cells among recipient peripheral blood mononuclear cells. Rather than going through the commercial service, samples from a few later patients were sequenced in-house on an Illumina MiSeq and processed with MiXCR.

Blood samples were collected up to 4 times in the first month after transplant and then at least monthly when available. Library method: the immunoSEQ multiplex PCR assay. For most patients, genomic DNA was subjected to high-throughput TCR-beta CDR3 sequencing by Adaptive Biotechnologies. Turning to the authors' computational methods: Adaptive's ImmunoSEQ software was the source of the TCR sequencing data for 15 to 20 patients, while three other patients were processed with MiXCR and VDJtools. CDR3 nucleotide sequences shared between donor and recipient were removed because their origin could not be assigned. To be classed as alloreactive, a clone needed at least 2-fold expansion over unstimulated cells and a minimum CFSE-low frequency of 0.002% (template counts) or 0.001% (read counts). Clones were considered mappable if detected in sequenced pre-transplant spleen, lymph node, or MLR CFSE-low populations of the donor or recipient. The cumulative frequency of alloreactive clones was calculated as a percentage of all sequences, weighted by copy number. Not all clones reach the TCRdb copy of this immuneACCESS table, which keeps in-frame sequences only. Checked studies attribute under half of the gap to unresolved V genes and leave the rest unexplained. V, J and clone size are taken as reported in that table, and D and trimming were inferred from the DNA itself. This sample has fewer than 45,000 clones in its table, and under 95% of those were observed once. Over 2% of the sample is in the top ten clones.

Summary of the overall study and its limitations: In the allografts of patients with donor T cell macrochimerism, GvH to HvG T cell clonal ratios were high. GvH clones were detected in recipient bone marrow, and some appeared earlier in ileal mucosa or blood, consistent with an intestinal mucosal origin. The relatively low number and heterogeneity of intestinal transplant patients limited the conclusions. Peak levels of circulating GvH clones were associated with declines in HvG clones early after transplant.

The receptor comes from a human patient who received an intestinal transplant, so some T cells may come from the graft donor. The starting material was PBMCs, obtained approximately 320 days after intestinal transplant.

CDR3 reads: CASSVTGQTEAFF. The bases are TGTGCCAGCAGTGTAACAGGGCAGACTGAAGCTTTCTTT. The V and J segments used are TRBV6-5 and TRBJ1-1; TRBD1 is a possible D gene, resting on 6 matching bases. Looking up the germline V gene yields CDR1 MNHEY and CDR2 SVGAGI. The CDR3 sequence holds 13 residues, the cysteine and phenylalanine included. The only DNA kept is the CDR3, 39 bases in frame from the first base. V was cut back by 5 bases and J by 5 bases, leaving a gap of 12 bases between them.